These T cell receptor beta chains were read from a single sample in a study of Graves' ophthalmopathy and Graves' hyperthyroidism. TCRdb fed the multiplex PCR reads into MiXCR, producing one record per CDR3 protein. This sample has a few hundred thousand distinct CDR3 sequences, with about 21% found just once. The sequenced sample was peripheral blood. The receptors were sampled from a young woman with stable Graves' hyperthyroidism. CDR3s include the opening cysteine and the closing phenylalanine or tryptophan. D genes are given only for firm matches. Clone sizes are given selectively: once, few, many, or a class where the clone is expanded.

TRBV12-3/TRBV12-4,many,TRBD2,TRBJ2-6,CASSFSSGTRSGANVLTF,TGTGCCAGCAGTTTCAGTAGCGGGACACGCTCTGGGGCCAACGTCCTGACTTTC
TRBV20-1,many,.,TRBJ2-4,CSARGQLAKNIQYF,TGCAGTGCTAGAGGACAGCTAGCCAAAAACATTCAGTACTTC
TRBV6-5,many,TRBD1,TRBJ2-5,CASSPTGWGKLTQYF,TGTGCCAGCAGTCCGACAGGGTGGGGCAAGTTGACCCAGTACTTC
TRBV11-2,many,.,TRBJ1-3,CASSLYTSGNTIYF,TGTGCCAGCAGCTTGTACACCTCTGGAAACACCATATATTTT
TRBV12-3/TRBV12-4,many,.,TRBJ1-2,CASSLAGSILGGGYTF,TGTGCCAGCAGTTTGGCAGGGAGTATCCTAGGAGGTGGCTACACCTTC
TRBV20-1,.,.,TRBJ2-7,CSARDPTLNEQYF,TGCAGTGCTAGAGATCCCACCCTTAACGAGCAGTACTTC
TRBV25-1,few,.,TRBJ1-1,CASSVAGFAEAFF,TGTGCCAGCAGTGTAGCAGGGTTCGCTGAAGCTTTCTTT
TRBV6-4,many,.,TRBJ2-3,CASSDSGGLADTQYF,TGTGCCAGCAGTGACTCGGGGGGGCTGGCAGATACGCAGTATTTT
TRBV12-3/TRBV12-4,many,.,TRBJ1-5,CASSSIGTGNQPQHF,TGTGCCAGCAGTTCTATAGGGACGGGCAATCAGCCCCAGCATTTT
TRBV24-1,.,TRBD1,TRBJ1-1,CATSEGTGGVGTEAFF,TGTGCCACCAGTGAGGGGACAGGGGGCGTAGGGACTGAAGCTTTCTTT
TRBV6-1,many,.,TRBJ2-7,CASRDSHEQYF,TGTGCCAGCAGGGACAGTCACGAGCAGTACTTC
TRBV19,once,.,TRBJ2-2,CASSIGDSGELFF,TGTGCCAGTAGTATCGGGGACTCCGGGGAGCTGTTTTTT